Listed below are T cell receptor beta chains from one sample, sequenced in a study of T cell changes during pregnancy in multiple sclerosis. The table came from immunoSEQ multiplex PCR; TCRdb's copy has only in-frame clones and leaves some out. The sample carries more than 55,000 clones, around 91% recorded once. The sample here was peripheral blood, taken after pregnancy. Receptor source: a female donor in good health, enrolled as a control in a pregnancy study. CDR3s include the opening cysteine and the closing phenylalanine or tryptophan. Each record gives: D gene, J gene, clone size, V gene, CDR3 DNA, CDR3 protein. A D gene is named only where the DNA matches it firmly. Clone size is not always given. Where it is, it says once, few, many or a class for expanded clones.

TRBD2 | TRBJ2-1 | - | TRBV19 | TGTGCCAGTAGTATAACGCCTAGCGGGGTCTACAATGAGCAGTTCTTC | CASSITPSGVYNEQFF
- | TRBJ1-4 | - | TRBV30 | TGTGCCTGTCCTGACCGGGAACTAAAACTGTTTTTT | CACPDRELKLFF
- | TRBJ2-1 | - | TRBV7-6 | TGTGCCAGCAGCTTAGCGGGGGGAACTTACAATGAGCAGTTCTTC | CASSLAGGTYNEQFF
TRBD1 | TRBJ2-5 | - | TRBV6-1 | TGTGCCAGCAGTGAACAAACGACAGGGCGTCAAGAGACCCAGTACTTC | CASSEQTTGRQETQYF
TRBD1 | TRBJ1-2 | - | TRBV27 | TGTGCCAGCAGTAGACAGGGGGTAGGTTATGGCTACACCTTC | CASSRQGVGYGYTF
TRBD1 | TRBJ1-3 | - | TRBV29-1 | TGCAGCGCCCTGAAGGCCGCCGGACAGGGGACTGGAAACACCATATATTTT | CSALKAAGQGTGNTIYF
- | TRBJ1-3 | - | TRBV9 | TGTGCCAGCAGCGTTACATACAGCGGCTCTGGAAACACCATATATTTT | CASSVTYSGSGNTIYF
TRBD1 | TRBJ2-3 | - | TRBV2 | TGTGCCAGCAGTACGGACAGGGGGGCAACAGATACGCAGTATTTT | CASSTDRGATDTQYF
TRBD2 | TRBJ2-3 | - | TRBV5-1 | TGCGCCAGCAGCTTGGAAGTGTGGACTAGACCCGTAGATACGCAGTATTTT | CASSLEVWTRPVDTQYF
TRBD2 | TRBJ2-1 | few | TRBV6-4 | TGTGCCAGCAGTGACTCACGGGGGGGAAACAATGAGCAGTTCTTC | CASSDSRGGNNEQFF
- | TRBJ2-4 | - | TRBV4-3 | TGCGCCAGCAGCCAAGGGCAGGGAGGCATTCAGTACTTC | CASSQGQGGIQYF
- | TRBJ1-2 | - | TRBV25-1 | TGTGCCACCGGAGATTATGGCTACACCTTC | CATGDYGYTF
- | TRBJ1-5 | - | TRBV15 | TGTGCCACCAGCAGAGGAATGGCTGGTCAGCCCCAGCATTTT | CATSRGMAGQPQHF
- | TRBJ2-5 | - | TRBV2 | TGTGCCAGCTTCCAGAGGGCCGTGAAGACCCAGTACTTC | CASFQRAVKTQYF
- | TRBJ1-1 | - | TRBV13 | TGTGCCAGCAGCTTGGCCCGTGAAGCTTTCTTT | CASSLAREAFF
- | TRBJ1-1 | - | TRBV7-2 | TGTGCCAGCAGCTTAGTTGAGGGTGTAATCACTGAAGCTTTCTTT | CASSLVEGVITEAFF
TRBD2 | TRBJ2-7 | - | TRBV5-4 | TGTGCCAGCAGCCGGGGACTAGCGGGGGAATACGAGCAGTACTTC | CASSRGLAGEYEQYF
- | TRBJ2-7 | - | TRBV6-5 | TGTGCCAGCAGTTACTCTGCGGGCGAGCAGTACTTC | CASSYSAGEQYF
- | TRBJ2-5 | once | TRBV19 | TGTGCCAGTACCCCCGCAGGGCAAGAGACCCAGTACTTC | CASTPAGQETQYF
- | TRBJ2-5 | once | TRBV9 | TGTGCCAGCAGCTCTAGTCCTAGTCACCAAGAGACCCAGTACTTC | CASSSSPSHQETQYF
TRBD1 | TRBJ2-1 | - | TRBV5-6 | TGTGCCAGCAGCTTGGTGGGACAGGGGTACAATGAGCAGTTCTTC | CASSLVGQGYNEQFF
- | TRBJ1-2 | once | TRBV4-3 | TGCGCCAGCAGCCAAGATCCGGGATATGGCTACACCTTC | CASSQDPGYGYTF